Included here is one TCR beta chain sequence, with context. The authors distributed each subset's genomic DNA evenly over several immunoSEQ plates. The assay was immunoSEQ multiplex PCR, and TCRdb's table has in-frame clones only and misses some. This sample has more than 1,200,000 clones, with about 98.5% found just once. These data are taken from a study of shared clonotypes between healthy human individuals. Every contributor of samples was a Caucasian grown-up residing in Nashville, Tennessee. It was into CD45RA+ naive and CD45RA-negative memory subsets that the CD4+ cells were split. The CDR3 length is 14 residues. V lost 0 bases to trimming and J lost 3 bases, with 9 bases between them. Germline V lookup: CDR1 SGHRS, CDR2 YFSETQ.

The sequenced sample consisted of naive CD4+ T cells sorted from blood. Sample subset: CD45RA+ positively selected. The sequence was collected from a man aged 30 to 39 in good health. The chain employs TRBV5-1 and TRBJ1-1; TRBD1 is a possible D gene (6 bases). The chain's CDR3 is CASSLAGGDTEAFF. The DNA of the CDR3 is TGCGCCAGCAGCTTGGCGGGGGGCGACACTGAAGCTTTCTTT.